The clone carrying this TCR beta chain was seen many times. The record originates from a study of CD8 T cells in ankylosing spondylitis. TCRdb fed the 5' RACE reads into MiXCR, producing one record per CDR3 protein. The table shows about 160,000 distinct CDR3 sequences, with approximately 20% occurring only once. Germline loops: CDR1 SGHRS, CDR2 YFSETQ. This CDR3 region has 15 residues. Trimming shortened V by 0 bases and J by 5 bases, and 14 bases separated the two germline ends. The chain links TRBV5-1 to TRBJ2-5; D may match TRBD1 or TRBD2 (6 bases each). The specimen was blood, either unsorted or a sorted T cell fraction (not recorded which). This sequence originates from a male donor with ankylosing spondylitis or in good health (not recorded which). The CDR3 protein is CASSLETAGGETQYF. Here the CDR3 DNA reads TGCGCCAGCAGCTTGGAGACAGCCGGGGGCGAGACCCAGTACTTC.